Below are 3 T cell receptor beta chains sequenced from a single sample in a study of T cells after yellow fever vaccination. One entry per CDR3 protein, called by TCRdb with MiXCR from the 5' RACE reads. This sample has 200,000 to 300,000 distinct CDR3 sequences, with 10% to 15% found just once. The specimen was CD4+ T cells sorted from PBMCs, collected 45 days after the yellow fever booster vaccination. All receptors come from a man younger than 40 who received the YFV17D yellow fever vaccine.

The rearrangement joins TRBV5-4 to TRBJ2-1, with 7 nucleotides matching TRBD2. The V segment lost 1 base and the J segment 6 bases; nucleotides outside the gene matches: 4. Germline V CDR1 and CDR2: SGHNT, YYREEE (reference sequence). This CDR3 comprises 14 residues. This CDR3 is CASSLPGGGNEQFF. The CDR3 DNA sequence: TGTGCCAGCAGCTTGCCGGGAGGAGGCAATGAGCAGTTCTTC.

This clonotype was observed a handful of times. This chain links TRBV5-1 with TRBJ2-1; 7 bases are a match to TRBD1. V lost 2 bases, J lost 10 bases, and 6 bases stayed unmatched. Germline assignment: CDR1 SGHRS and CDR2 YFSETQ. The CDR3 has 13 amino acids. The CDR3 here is CASSFEGQWEQFF. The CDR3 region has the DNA TGCGCCAGCAGCTTCGAGGGACAGTGGGAGCAGTTCTTC.

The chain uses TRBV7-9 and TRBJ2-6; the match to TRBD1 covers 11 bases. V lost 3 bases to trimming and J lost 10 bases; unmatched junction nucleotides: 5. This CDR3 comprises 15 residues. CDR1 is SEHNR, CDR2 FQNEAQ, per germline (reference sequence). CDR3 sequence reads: CASSFRWDRGNVLTF. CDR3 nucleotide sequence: TGTGCCAGCAGCTTTCGTTGGGACAGGGGGAACGTCCTGACTTTC.